The TCR beta chain under discussion was sequenced for a study of cytomegalovirus exposure and HLA in healthy donors. Researchers ran the PCR with 60 Vbeta and 13 Jbeta primers. Method: immunoSEQ multiplex PCR; TCRdb's copy keeps in-frame clones and lacks some. In the table there are around 150,000 clones, approximately 10% of which are singletons. This clone was seen a few times. The antigen is undetermined. The CDR3 sequence is 15 residues long. V was clipped by 2 bases and J by 6 bases; unmatched bases: 6. Germline CDR1 and CDR2: MDHEN and SYDVKM. Overall study findings and caveats: TCR beta V- and J-gene trimming was later associated with a missense DCLRE1C variant. Researchers catalogued 150 or so TCR beta chains as cytomegalovirus-associated.

V is TRBV28 and J is TRBJ2-5, with 10 nucleotides matching TRBD1. The source of this sequence is a woman aged 40 to 50 in good health and CMV-seropositive. Sequences were obtained from PBMCs. This CDR3 is CASSLGGQGGKTQYF. As DNA, the CDR3 is TGTGCCAGCAGTTTAGGTGGACAGGGGGGAAAGACCCAGTACTTC.